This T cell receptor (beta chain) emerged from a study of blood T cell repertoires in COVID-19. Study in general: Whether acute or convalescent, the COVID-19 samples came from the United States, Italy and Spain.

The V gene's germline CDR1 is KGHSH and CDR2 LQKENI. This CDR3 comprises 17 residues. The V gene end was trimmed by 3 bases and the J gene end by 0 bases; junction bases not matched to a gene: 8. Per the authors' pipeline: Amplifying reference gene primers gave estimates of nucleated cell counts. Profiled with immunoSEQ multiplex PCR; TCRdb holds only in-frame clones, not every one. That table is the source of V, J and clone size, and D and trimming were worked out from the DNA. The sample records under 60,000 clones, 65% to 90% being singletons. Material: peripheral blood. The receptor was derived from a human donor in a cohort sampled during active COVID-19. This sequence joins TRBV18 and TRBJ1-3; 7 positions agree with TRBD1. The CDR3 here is CASSPPGQPLSGNTIYF. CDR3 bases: TGTGCCAGCTCACCTCCGGGACAGCCCCTCTCTGGAAACACCATATATTTT.